This TCR beta chain was recovered during a study of a mutant IDH1 vaccine in newly diagnosed glioma. For the study at large: The first vaccination came 4-6 weeks after radiotherapy alone, or with temozolomide cycles. Findings of the study overall: The authors found pseudoprogression apparently unrelated to changes in top peripheral T cell clonotypes.

Germline V lookup: CDR1 SGHAT, CDR2 FQNNGV. CDR3 length: 20 residues. After removal of 0 bases from V and 1 base from J, the junction contained 14 bases not matched to a gene. Time point noted: week 35, safety follow-up. Vaccine doses each comprised 300 ug of mutant IDH1 20-mer peptide, with topical imiquimod. Those who donated had recent WHO grade 3 or 4 IDH1-mutant, ATRX-lost astrocytomas. Data came from immunoSEQ multiplex PCR; TCRdb stores just in-frame clones and leaves some out. The data show about 68,000 clones, approximately 81% seen once. As to this clone: Its target is unknown.

This TCR came from a man younger than 35 with glioma. The rearrangement joins TRBV11-2 to TRBJ2-4; 8 positions agree with TRBD1. The sample consisted of PBMCs, taken from a glioma patient whose treatment included an IDH1 peptide vaccine. In DNA, the CDR3 is TGTGCCAGCAGCTTAGACCTCAGGGGGCGGTTTACTTCGGCCAAAAACATTCAGTACTTC. Its protein product is CASSLDLRGRFTSAKNIQYF.